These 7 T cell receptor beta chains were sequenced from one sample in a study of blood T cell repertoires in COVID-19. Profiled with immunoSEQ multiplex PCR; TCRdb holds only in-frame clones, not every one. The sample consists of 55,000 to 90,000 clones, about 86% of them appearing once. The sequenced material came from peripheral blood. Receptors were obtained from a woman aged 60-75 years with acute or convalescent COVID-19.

CDR3 residues: CASSVAGGAEAFF. The CDR3 DNA reads as TGTGCCAGCAGCGTAGCAGGGGGCGCTGAAGCTTTCTTT. The chain carries TRBV9 and TRBJ1-1, with TRBD1 identical over 8 bases. The germline V gene encodes CDR1 SGDLS and CDR2 YYNGEE. J gave up 6 bases and V 0 bases, and 1 base lay outside the gene matches. This CDR3 region has 13 residues. The entire variable domain, with the rest obtained from reference TRBV9 and TRBJ1-1, is as follows: DSGVTQTPKHLITATGQRVTLRCSPRSGDLSVYWYQQSLDQGLQFLIQYYNGEERAKGNILERFSAQQFPDLHSELNLSSLELGDSALYFCASSVAGGAEAFFGQGTRLTVV.

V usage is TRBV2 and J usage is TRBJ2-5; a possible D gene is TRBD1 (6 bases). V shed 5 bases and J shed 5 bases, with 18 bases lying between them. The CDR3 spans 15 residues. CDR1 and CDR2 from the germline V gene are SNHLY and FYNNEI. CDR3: CASSLNRVAGETQYF. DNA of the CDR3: TGTGCCAGCAGTTTAAACAGGGTGGCTGGGGAGACCCAGTACTTC.

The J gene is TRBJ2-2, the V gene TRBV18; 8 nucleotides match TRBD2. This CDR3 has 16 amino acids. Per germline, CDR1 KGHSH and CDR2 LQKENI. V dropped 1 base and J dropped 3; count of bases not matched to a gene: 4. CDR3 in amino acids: CASSPRTSGHTGELFF. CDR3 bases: TGTGCCAGCTCACCACGAACTAGCGGTCACACCGGGGAGCTGTTTTTT.

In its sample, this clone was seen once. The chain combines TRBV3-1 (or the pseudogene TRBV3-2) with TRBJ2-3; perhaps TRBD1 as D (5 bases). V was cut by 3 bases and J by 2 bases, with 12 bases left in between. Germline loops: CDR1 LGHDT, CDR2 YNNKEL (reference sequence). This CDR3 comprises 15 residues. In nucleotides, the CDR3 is TGTGCCAGCAGCCACGATGGGGCGGTCACAGATACGCAGTATTTT. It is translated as CASSHDGAVTDTQYF.

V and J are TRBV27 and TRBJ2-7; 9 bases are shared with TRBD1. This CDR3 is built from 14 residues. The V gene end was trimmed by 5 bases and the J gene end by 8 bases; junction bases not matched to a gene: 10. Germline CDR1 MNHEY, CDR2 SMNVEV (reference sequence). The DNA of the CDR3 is TGTGCCAGCAGTACTACCGGGACAGGGAAAAAGCAGTACTTC. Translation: CASSTTGTGKKQYF.

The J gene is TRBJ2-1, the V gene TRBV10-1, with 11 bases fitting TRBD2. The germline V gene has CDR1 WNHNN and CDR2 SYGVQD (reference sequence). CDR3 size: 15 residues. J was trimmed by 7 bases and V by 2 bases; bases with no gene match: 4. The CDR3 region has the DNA TGCGCCAGCAGTGAGGCTAGCGGGGGGAAGAATGAGCAGTTCTTC. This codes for CASSEASGGKNEQFF.

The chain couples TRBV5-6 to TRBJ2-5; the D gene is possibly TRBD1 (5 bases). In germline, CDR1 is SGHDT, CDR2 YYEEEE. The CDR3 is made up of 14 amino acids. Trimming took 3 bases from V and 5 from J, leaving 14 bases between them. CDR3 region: CASSSPDGAETQYF. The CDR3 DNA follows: TGTGCCAGCAGCTCCCCGGATGGGGCTGAGACCCAGTACTTC.